The TCR beta chain described here comes from a study of T cells in localized non-small cell lung cancer. Study findings and constraints: Researchers found a median about 53 of the top 100 tumor clones in adjacent lung.

Per germline, CDR1 MDHEN and CDR2 SYDVKM. V lost 5 bases and J 3 bases, leaving 8 bases between the germline ends. The CDR3 runs 13 residues. Clones were sequenced by immunoSEQ multiplex PCR, and TCRdb holds only the in-frame ones, with some missing. The repertoire includes about 21,000 clones, less than 85% of them detected once, and roughly 2.3% sits in the top ten. A note on this clone: Its antigen is undetermined.

Here the sequenced sample was peripheral blood, taken before any cancer treatment. This TCR came from a man between 40 and 75 years old with stage I lung adenocarcinoma. J is TRBJ2-1 and V is TRBV28, with D unclear. CDR3 in DNA: TGTGCCAGCAGTAGGGCCCTCTACAATGAGCAGTTCTTC. Translation: CASSRALYNEQFF.